Below, 19 T cell receptor beta chains from the same sample are listed, as sequenced in a study of blood T cell repertoires in COVID-19. The repertoire was sequenced with immunoSEQ multiplex PCR; TCRdb's copy has only in-frame clones and lacks some. The sample carries around 200,000 clones, about four fifths recorded once. The sequencing sample was made of peripheral blood. The receptors shown here come from a man aged 50 to 59 with active or convalescent COVID-19.

CDR3 nucleotides: TGTGCCAGCAGTGGAGGGGGCCAAGAGACCCAGTACTTC. This sequence encodes CASSGGGQETQYF. V gene TRBV25-1 combines with J gene TRBJ2-5, with D perhaps matching TRBD1 (6 bases). The CDR3 has 13 residues. The germline V gene has CDR1 MGHDK and CDR2 SYGVNS. The V and J ends lost 4 bases and 1 base respectively, with 7 bases between them.

The chain carries TRBV18 and TRBJ2-1, with D possibly TRBD2 on 6 matching bases. The V and J ends lost 3 bases and 8 bases respectively, with 14 bases between them. The CDR3 extends over 14 amino acids. Germline-derived CDR1 and CDR2 are KGHSH and LQKENI. This CDR3 reads CASSPFQGGDEQFF. As DNA, the CDR3 is TGTGCCAGCTCACCGTTCCAGGGAGGCGATGAGCAGTTCTTC.

V usage is TRBV2 and J usage is TRBJ2-7; 8 nucleotides agree with TRBD1. The junction had 13 bases not matched to a gene; V was cut back by 7 bases and J by 5 bases. This CDR3 has 15 amino acids. The germline CDR1 and CDR2 sequences are SNHLY and FYNNEI. In DNA, the CDR3 is TGTGCCAGCACACCCAGGGGGCCCAGGGGGAACGAGCAGTACTTC. It encodes CASTPRGPRGNEQYF. The variable domain in full, completed from reference TRBV2 and TRBJ2-7, reads EPEVTQTPSHQVTQMGQEVILRCVPISNHLYFYWYRQILGQKVEFLVSFYNNEISEKSEIFDDQFSVERPDGSNFTLKIRSTKLEDSAMYFCASTPRGPRGNEQYFGPGTRLTVT.

Only a few counts were recorded for this clone. The genes are TRBV7-9 and TRBJ2-7, with TRBD2 matching over 7 bases. V dropped 4 bases and J dropped 0; count of bases not matched to a gene: 9. The germline CDR1 and CDR2 sequences are SEHNR and FQNEAQ (reference sequence). CDR3 length: 16 residues. DNA for the CDR3: TGTGCCAGCAGCTCCCGACTAGCAGTCAGCTCCTACGAGCAGTACTTC. Encoded protein: CASSSRLAVSSYEQYF.

The rearrangement links TRBV3-1 (or the pseudogene TRBV3-2) to TRBJ2-5; 8 nucleotides match TRBD2. V was clipped by 0 bases and J by 5 bases; unmatched bases: 11. Germline CDR1 is LGHDT and CDR2 is YNNKEL (reference sequence). CDR3 length equals 17 residues. CDR3 residues: CASSQDASGSGGETQYF. The DNA for the CDR3 is TGTGCCAGCAGCCAAGATGCCAGCGGGAGCGGGGGCGAGACCCAGTACTTC.

The V call is TRBV11-2, the J call TRBJ1-5, with TRBD1 matching over 7 bases. The CDR3 is made up of 15 amino acids. Germline V gives CDR1 SGHAT, CDR2 FQNNGV. V dropped 5 bases and J dropped 4; count of bases not matched to a gene: 8. DNA of the CDR3: TGTGCCAGCAGCCCCTCAGGGGGAGAAAATCAGCCCCAGCATTTT. Translation gives CASSPSGGENQPQHF.

V gene TRBV18 combines with J gene TRBJ2-1, with D possibly matching TRBD2 (6 bases). CDR1 and CDR2 from the germline V gene are KGHSH and LQKENI. The V end lost 5 bases, the J end lost 6 bases, and 17 bases lay between the germline ends. CDR3 length equals 15 residues. The CDR3 region is CASSSDGGWGNEQFF. The CDR3 DNA follows: TGTGCCAGCTCATCCGACGGGGGATGGGGCAATGAGCAGTTCTTC.

J is TRBJ2-5 and V is TRBV7-2, with 7 bases identical to TRBD1. The CDR3 extends over 14 amino acids. The trim removed 7 bases at V and 2 bases at J, leaving 7 bases unmatched. Germline V CDR1 and CDR2: SGHTA, FQGNSA. CDR3 sequence: CASTFTGAQETQYF. The CDR3 DNA is TGTGCCAGCACCTTTACAGGGGCTCAAGAGACCCAGTACTTC.

The chain has TRBV27 and TRBJ2-1, with 7 bases that match TRBD2. CDR3 length: 15 residues. The ends lost 5 bases at V and 8 bases at J; junction bases unmatched: 12. The germline V gene encodes CDR1 MNHEY and CDR2 SMNVEV (reference sequence). The CDR3 loop is CASSGRTSPAHEQFF. In nucleotides, the CDR3 is TGTGCCAGCAGTGGAAGGACTAGTCCCGCCCATGAGCAGTTCTTC.

The V and J genes are TRBV28 and TRBJ1-1; D may be TRBD1 (5 bases). Germline V gene data show CDR1 as MDHEN and CDR2 as SYDVKM. Trimming took 5 bases from V and 0 from J, leaving 13 bases between them. The CDR3 is 15 residues long. The CDR3 region has the DNA TGTGCCAGCAGTAAATCGACAGATTTGAACACTGAAGCTTTCTTT. It translates to CASSKSTDLNTEAFF.

The V gene is TRBV20-1, the J gene TRBJ2-1; tentative D call: TRBD2 (6 bases). CDR1 is DFQATT, CDR2 SNEGSKA, per germline (reference sequence). The CDR3 contains 13 residues. V lost 3 bases, J lost 4 bases, and 10 bases lay in between. This CDR3 is CSASLAVYNEQFF. CDR3 bases: TGCAGTGCTAGTTTAGCGGTTTACAATGAGCAGTTCTTC.

V usage is TRBV5-4 and J usage is TRBJ2-1; D perhaps matches TRBD2 (6 bases). V was trimmed by 1 base and J by 0 bases, leaving 8 bases between them. This CDR3 is 15 amino acids long. Germline V gene data show CDR1 as SGHNT and CDR2 as YYREEE (reference sequence). CDR3 sequence: CASSLQAGSYNEQFF. In DNA form, the CDR3 reads TGTGCCAGCAGCTTGCAAGCGGGCTCCTACAATGAGCAGTTCTTC.

This chain links TRBV6-6 with TRBJ1-1; D is uncertain. The V end lost 2 bases, the J end lost 7 bases, and 8 bases lay between the germline ends. This CDR3 region has 12 residues. Germline V gene lookup returns CDR1 MNHNY and CDR2 SVGAGI (reference sequence). Written as DNA, the CDR3 is TGTGCCAGCAGTTACGAGATGGTTGAAGCTTTCTTT. Amino acids: CASSYEMVEAFF.

The V call is TRBV9, the J call TRBJ2-1; 12 positions agree with TRBD2. This CDR3 contains 16 residues. CDR1 SGDLS and CDR2 YYNGEE come from the germline V gene. J lost 7 bases, V lost 3 bases, and 8 bases had no gene match. CDR3 amino acids: CASSAGGTSGFNEQFF. As DNA, the CDR3 is TGTGCCAGCAGCGCAGGCGGGACTAGCGGGTTTAATGAGCAGTTCTTC.

The chain carries TRBV5-1 and TRBJ1-1; 9 bases fit TRBD1. The CDR3 is 15 residues long. V shed 2 bases, J shed 6 bases, and the junction held 8 bases outside the gene matches. Germline CDR1 is SGHRS and CDR2 is YFSETQ. The CDR3 spells CASSFTGTGSSEAFF. The CDR3 region has the DNA TGCGCCAGCAGCTTTACCGGGACAGGGTCTTCTGAAGCTTTCTTT.

This clone showed up many times. V gene TRBV2 combines with J gene TRBJ1-5; D is unclear. The CDR3 spans 15 residues. V was trimmed by 2 bases and J by 2 bases, leaving 10 bases between them. Germline CDR1 is SNHLY and CDR2 is FYNNEI. The CDR3 is CASSESGNGNQPQHF. The CDR3 DNA is TGTGCCAGCAGTGAATCGGGGAACGGCAATCAGCCCCAGCATTTT.

DNA for the CDR3: TGTGCCACCAGTGATTTTATGGGCCTAGCGGGGGGATACAATGAGCAGTTCTTC. Amino acids: CATSDFMGLAGGYNEQFF. The genes are TRBV24-1 and TRBJ2-1; 11 nucleotides agree with TRBD2. V lost 1 base, J lost 4 bases, and 8 bases stayed unmatched. Germline CDR1 is KGHDR and CDR2 is SFDVKD. The length of the CDR3 is 18 residues.

The chain has TRBV19 and TRBJ2-5, with TRBD2 identical over 9 bases. In germline, CDR1 is LNHDA, CDR2 SQIVND (reference sequence). The CDR3 is made up of 15 amino acids. V trimming: 1 base; J trimming: 5 bases; junction bases outside the gene matches: 5. In nucleotides, the CDR3 is TGTGCCAGTAGTATAGGGACTAGCGTTGGGGAGACCCAGTACTTC. As protein: CASSIGTSVGETQYF.

The CDR3 reads CASSWARETQYF. CDR3 nucleotides: TGTGCCAGCAGCTGGGCGCGAGAGACCCAGTACTTC. V and J are TRBV27 and TRBJ2-5; D unclear. Between the trimmed V and J ends, which lost 6 bases and 4 bases, there was a span of 9 bases. This CDR3 comprises 12 residues. CDR1 and CDR2 from the germline V gene are MNHEY and SMNVEV (reference sequence).